The T cell receptor beta chain under discussion was sequenced for a study of graft-versus-host responses after intestinal transplantation. Findings and limits, study-wide: Researchers found GvH clones in recipient marrow, and some showed up first in ileum or blood.

The method was immunoSEQ multiplex PCR; TCRdb's version includes in-frame clones alone and lacks a portion of them. Here the sample spans roughly 98,000 clones, about 93% being singletons. The CDR3 contains 15 residues. CDR1 SGHDN and CDR2 FVKESK come from the germline V gene. V was clipped by 5 bases and J by 4 bases; unmatched bases: 9. A word on this clone: Its antigen is unknown.

The source material was unstimulated CD8+ T cells sorted from spleen or lymph node cells, sampled before transplant. J is TRBJ2-7 and V is TRBV14; 9 bases map to TRBD2. The TCR was taken from a human donor who was the organ donor for an intestinal transplant. The CDR3 nucleotides are TGTGCCAGCAGCTGGATAGCGGGAGAAGTTTACGAGCAGTACTTC. Its protein product is CASSWIAGEVYEQYF.